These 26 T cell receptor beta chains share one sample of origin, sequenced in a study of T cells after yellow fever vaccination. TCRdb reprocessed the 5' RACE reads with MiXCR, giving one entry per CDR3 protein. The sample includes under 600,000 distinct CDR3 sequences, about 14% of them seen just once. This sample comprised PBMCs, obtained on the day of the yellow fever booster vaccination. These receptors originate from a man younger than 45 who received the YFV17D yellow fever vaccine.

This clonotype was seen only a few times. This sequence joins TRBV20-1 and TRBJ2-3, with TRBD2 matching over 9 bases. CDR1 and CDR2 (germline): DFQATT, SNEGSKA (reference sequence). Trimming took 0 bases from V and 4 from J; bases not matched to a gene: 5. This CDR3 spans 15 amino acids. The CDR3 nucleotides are TGCAGTGCTAGAGATGAGCGGGAGGCCGCAGATACGCAGTATTTT. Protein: CSARDEREAADTQYF.

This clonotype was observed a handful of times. The CDR3 sequence is CASSGRQGGTGELFF. CDR3 DNA sequence: TGTGCCAGCAGTGGGAGACAGGGGGGAACCGGGGAGCTGTTTTTT. The V and J genes are TRBV12-3 or TRBV12-4 and TRBJ2-2, with 9 bases identical to TRBD1. The CDR3 runs to 15 residues. The V and J ends lost 5 bases and 5 bases, in that order; junction bases with no gene match: 6.

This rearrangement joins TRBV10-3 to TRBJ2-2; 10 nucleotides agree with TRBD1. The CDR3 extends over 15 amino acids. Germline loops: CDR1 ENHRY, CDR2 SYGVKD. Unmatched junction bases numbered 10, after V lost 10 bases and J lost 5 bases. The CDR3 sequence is CASQIGTGVTGELFF. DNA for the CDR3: TGTGCCAGCCAGATCGGGACAGGGGTTACCGGGGAGCTGTTTTTT.

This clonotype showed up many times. The chain's CDR3 is CASSLAVQFSYEQYF. The CDR3 nucleotides are TGTGCCAGCAGCTTAGCGGTCCAGTTCTCCTACGAGCAGTACTTC. The V and J genes are TRBV7-2 and TRBJ2-7; no reliable D call. This CDR3 region has 15 residues. The ends were cut back, 0 bases at V and 0 bases at J, with 9 bases in the middle. CDR1 and CDR2 from the germline V gene are SGHTA and FQGNSA.

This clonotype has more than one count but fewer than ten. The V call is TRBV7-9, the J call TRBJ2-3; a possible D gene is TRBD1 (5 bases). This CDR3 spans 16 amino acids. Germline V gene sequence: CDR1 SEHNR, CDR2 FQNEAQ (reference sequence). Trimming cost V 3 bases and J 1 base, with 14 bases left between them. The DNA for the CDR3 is TGTGCCAGCAGCTTTGCAGGGCGCCGTGGCACAGATACGCAGTATTTT. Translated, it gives CASSFAGRRGTDTQYF.

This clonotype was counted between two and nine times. CDR3 coding DNA: TGTGCCAGCAGTCCTTGGACAGGGGAGGCTTCACCCCTCCACTTT. It codes for CASSPWTGEASPLHF. The chain uses TRBV28 and TRBJ1-6; TRBD1 matches at 9 bases. Germline V gene sequence: CDR1 MDHEN, CDR2 SYDVKM. The junction had 8 bases not matched to a gene; V was cut back by 5 bases and J by 9 bases. The CDR3 runs 15 residues.

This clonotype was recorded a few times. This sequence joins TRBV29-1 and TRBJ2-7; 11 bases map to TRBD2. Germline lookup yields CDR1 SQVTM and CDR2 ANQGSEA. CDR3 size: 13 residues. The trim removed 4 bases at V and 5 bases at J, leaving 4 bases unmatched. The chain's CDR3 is CSVGRLAGNEQYF. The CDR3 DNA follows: TGCAGCGTTGGGAGACTAGCGGGAAACGAGCAGTACTTC.

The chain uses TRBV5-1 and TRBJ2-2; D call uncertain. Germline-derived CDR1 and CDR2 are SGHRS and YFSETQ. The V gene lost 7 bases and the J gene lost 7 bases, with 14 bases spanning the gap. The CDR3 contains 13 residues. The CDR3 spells CASPSGPSGELFF. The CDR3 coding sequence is TGCGCCAGCCCCAGTGGGCCCAGCGGGGAGCTGTTTTTT. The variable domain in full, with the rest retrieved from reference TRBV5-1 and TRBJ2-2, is KAGVTQTPRYLIKTRGQQVTLSCSPISGHRSVSWYQQTPGQGLQFLFEYFSETQRNKGNFPGRFSGRQFSNSRSEMNVSTLELGDSALYLCASPSGPSGELFFGEGSRLTVL.

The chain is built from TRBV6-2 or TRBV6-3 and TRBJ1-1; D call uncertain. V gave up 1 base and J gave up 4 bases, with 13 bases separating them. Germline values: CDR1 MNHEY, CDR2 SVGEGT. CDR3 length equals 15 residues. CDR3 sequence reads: CASSYLDSPGTEAFF. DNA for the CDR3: TGTGCCAGCAGTTACTTAGACTCCCCCGGCACTGAAGCTTTCTTT.

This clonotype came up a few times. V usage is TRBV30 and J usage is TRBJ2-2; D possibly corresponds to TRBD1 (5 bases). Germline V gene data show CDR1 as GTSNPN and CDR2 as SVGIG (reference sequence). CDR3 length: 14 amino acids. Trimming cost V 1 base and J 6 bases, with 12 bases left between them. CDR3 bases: TGTGCCTGGAGTGCCGGGTCAGGGTCCGGGGAGCTGTTTTTT. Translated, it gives CAWSAGSGSGELFF.

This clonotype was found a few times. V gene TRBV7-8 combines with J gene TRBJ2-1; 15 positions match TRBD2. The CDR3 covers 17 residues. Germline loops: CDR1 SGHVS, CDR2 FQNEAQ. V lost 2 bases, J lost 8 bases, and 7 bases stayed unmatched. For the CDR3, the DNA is TGTGCCAGCAGCTTACGTGGACTAGCGGGAGGGCGTGATGAGCAGTTCTTC. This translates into CASSLRGLAGGRDEQFF.

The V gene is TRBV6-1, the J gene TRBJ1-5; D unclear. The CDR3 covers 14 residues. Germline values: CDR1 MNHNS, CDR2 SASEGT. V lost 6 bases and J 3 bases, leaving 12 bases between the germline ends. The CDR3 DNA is TGTGCCAGCAGAAAGACGGCACCCAATCAGCCCCAGCATTTT. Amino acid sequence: CASRKTAPNQPQHF.

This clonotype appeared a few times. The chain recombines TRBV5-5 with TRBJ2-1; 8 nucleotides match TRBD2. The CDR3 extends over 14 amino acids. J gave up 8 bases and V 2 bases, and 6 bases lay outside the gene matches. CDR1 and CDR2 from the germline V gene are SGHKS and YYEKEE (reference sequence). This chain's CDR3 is CASSLAGDGDEQFF. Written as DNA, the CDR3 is TGTGCCAGCAGCTTAGCGGGAGACGGGGATGAGCAGTTCTTC.

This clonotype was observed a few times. The CDR3 spells CASRTGGAVAGGRETQYF. CDR3 DNA sequence: TGTGCCAGCCGGACAGGAGGTGCAGTAGCGGGAGGTCGTGAGACCCAGTACTTC. The chain employs TRBV5-4 and TRBJ2-5, with TRBD2 matching over 10 bases. CDR1 and CDR2 (germline): SGHNT, YYREEE (reference sequence). The trim removed 7 bases at V and 5 bases at J, leaving 20 bases unmatched. The CDR3 has 18 amino acids. Drawing the rest from reference TRBV5-4 and TRBJ2-5, the complete variable domain is ETGVTQSPTHLIKTRGQQVTLRCSSQSGHNTVSWYQQALGQGPQFIFQYYREEENGRGNFPPRFSGLQFPNYSSELNVNALELDDSALYLCASRTGGAVAGGRETQYFGPGTRLLVL.

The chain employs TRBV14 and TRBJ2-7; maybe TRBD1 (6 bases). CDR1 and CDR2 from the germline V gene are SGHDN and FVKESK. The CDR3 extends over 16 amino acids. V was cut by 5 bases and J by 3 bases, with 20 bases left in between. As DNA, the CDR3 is TGTGCCAGCAGCTTCGGCCGGGACACCAACTACTACGAGCAGTACTTC. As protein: CASSFGRDTNYYEQYF.

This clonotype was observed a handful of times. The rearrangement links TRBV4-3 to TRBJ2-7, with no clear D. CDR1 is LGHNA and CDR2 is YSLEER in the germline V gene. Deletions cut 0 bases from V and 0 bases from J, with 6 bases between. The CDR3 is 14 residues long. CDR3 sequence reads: CASSQEGFSYEQYF. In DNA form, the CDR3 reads TGCGCCAGCAGCCAAGAGGGTTTCTCCTACGAGCAGTACTTC.

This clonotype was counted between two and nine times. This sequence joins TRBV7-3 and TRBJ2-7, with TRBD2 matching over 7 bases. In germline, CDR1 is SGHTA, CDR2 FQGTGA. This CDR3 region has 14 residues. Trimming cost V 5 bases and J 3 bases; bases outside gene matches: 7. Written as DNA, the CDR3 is TGTGCCAGCAGCCCCTCCGGGACTAACTACGAGCAGTACTTC. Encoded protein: CASSPSGTNYEQYF.

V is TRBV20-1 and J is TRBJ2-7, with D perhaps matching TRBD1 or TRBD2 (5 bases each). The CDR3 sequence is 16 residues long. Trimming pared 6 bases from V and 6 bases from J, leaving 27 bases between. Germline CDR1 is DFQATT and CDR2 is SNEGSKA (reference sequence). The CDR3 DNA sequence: TGCAGTGCCCCGTGGGCGTTTTCCGGGACCTCGTCCGAGCAGTACTTC. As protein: CSAPWAFSGTSSEQYF.

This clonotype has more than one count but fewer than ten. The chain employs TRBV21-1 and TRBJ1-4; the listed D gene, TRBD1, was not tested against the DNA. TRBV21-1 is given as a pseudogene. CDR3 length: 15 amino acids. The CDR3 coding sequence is TGTGCCAGCAGCAAAGAAGGGACAGGGGGCGAAAAACTGTTTTTT. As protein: CASSKEGTGGEKLFF.

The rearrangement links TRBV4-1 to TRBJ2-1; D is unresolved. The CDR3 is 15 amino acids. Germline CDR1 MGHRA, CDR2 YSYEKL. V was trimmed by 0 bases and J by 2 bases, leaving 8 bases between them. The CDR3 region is CASSQDPRAYNEQFF. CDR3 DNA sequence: TGCGCCAGCAGCCAAGATCCCAGAGCCTACAATGAGCAGTTCTTC.

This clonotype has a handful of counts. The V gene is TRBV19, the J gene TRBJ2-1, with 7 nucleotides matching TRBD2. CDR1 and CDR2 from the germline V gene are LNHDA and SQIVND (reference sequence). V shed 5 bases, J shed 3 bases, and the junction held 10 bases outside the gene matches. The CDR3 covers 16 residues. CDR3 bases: TGTGCCAGTAGTCCCTACCTGACGGGAGGCTACAATGAGCAGTTCTTC. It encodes CASSPYLTGGYNEQFF.

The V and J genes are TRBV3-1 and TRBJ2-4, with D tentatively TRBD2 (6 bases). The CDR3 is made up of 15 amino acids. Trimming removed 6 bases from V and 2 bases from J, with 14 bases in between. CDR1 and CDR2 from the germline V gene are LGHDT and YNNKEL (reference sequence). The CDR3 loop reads CASSTVSGPKNIQYF. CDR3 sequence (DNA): TGTGCCAGCAGTACCGTGAGCGGGCCCAAAAACATTCAGTACTTC. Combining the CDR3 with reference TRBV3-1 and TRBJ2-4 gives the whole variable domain DTAVSQTPKYLVTQMGNDKSIKCEQNLGHDTMYWYKQDSKKFLKIMFSYNNKELIINETVPNRFSPKSPDKAHLNLHINSLELGDSAVYFCASSTVSGPKNIQYFGAGTRLSVL.

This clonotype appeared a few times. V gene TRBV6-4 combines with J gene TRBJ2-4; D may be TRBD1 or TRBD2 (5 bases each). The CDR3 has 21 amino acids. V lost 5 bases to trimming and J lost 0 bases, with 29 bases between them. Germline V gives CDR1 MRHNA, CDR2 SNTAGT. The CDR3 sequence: CASSTSWAGRVGVLAKNIQYF. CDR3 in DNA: TGTGCCAGCAGTACTTCCTGGGCAGGTCGCGTGGGGGTTTTAGCCAAAAACATTCAGTACTTC.

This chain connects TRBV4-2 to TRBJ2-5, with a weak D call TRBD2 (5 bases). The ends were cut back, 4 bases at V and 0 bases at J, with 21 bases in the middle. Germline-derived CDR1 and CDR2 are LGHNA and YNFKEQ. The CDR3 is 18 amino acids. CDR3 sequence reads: CASSPGISAAWYQETQYF. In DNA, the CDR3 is TGTGCCAGCAGCCCCGGGATTAGCGCGGCTTGGTACCAAGAGACCCAGTACTTC.

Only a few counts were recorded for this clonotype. The CDR3, as DNA: TGTGCCAGCAGTGAACCCGGGACTAGCGGTGTGTACGAGCAGTACTTC. The encoded protein is CASSEPGTSGVYEQYF. The chain combines TRBV6-1 with TRBJ2-7; 11 positions match TRBD2. Germline V lookup: CDR1 MNHNS, CDR2 SASEGT. The J segment lost 4 bases and the V segment lost 2 bases, leaving 7 bases of the junction unmatched. This CDR3 is 16 amino acids long.

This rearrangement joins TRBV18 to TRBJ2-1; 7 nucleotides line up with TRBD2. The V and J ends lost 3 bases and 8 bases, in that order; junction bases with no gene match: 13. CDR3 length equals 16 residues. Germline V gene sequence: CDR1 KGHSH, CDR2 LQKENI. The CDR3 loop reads CASSPLGAGVEHEQFF. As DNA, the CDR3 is TGTGCCAGCTCACCCCTCGGGGCGGGAGTGGAGCATGAGCAGTTCTTC. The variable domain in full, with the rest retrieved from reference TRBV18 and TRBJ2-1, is NAGVMQNPRHLVRRRGQEARLRCSPMKGHSHVYWYRQLPEEGLKFMVYLQKENIIDESGMPKERFSAEFPKEGPSILRIQQVVRGDSAAYFCASSPLGAGVEHEQFFGPGTRLTVL.